This T cell receptor beta chain emerged from a study of blood T cell repertoires in COVID-19. Across the study: The United States, Italy and Spain supplied acute and convalescent COVID-19 samples.

Germline CDR1 is SGHAT and CDR2 is FQNNGV. The V end lost 1 base, the J end lost 2 bases, and 11 bases lay between the germline ends. CDR3 length equals 15 residues. Under the authors' procedure: Estimated nucleated cell counts came from reference gene primer amplification. The assay was immunoSEQ multiplex PCR, and TCRdb's table has in-frame clones only and misses some. V and J calls and clone size are those listed in that table; D and trimming were worked out from the DNA. There are about 59,000 clones in the sample; around four fifths occur only once, and about 14% lies in the top ten. The rearrangement uses TRBV11-2 and TRBJ1-2; D remains unclear. Sequenced: peripheral blood. The clonotype originates from a woman in her seventies with acute or convalescent COVID-19. CDR3 DNA sequence: TGTGCCAGCAGCTTAGTGACGGGGTCCAACTATGGCTACACCTTC. Amino acid sequence: CASSLVTGSNYGYTF. The full variable domain, its missing parts supplied by reference TRBV11-2 and TRBJ1-2, is EAGVAQSPRYKIIEKRQSVAFWCNPISGHATLYWYQQILGQGPKLLIQFQNNGVVDDSQLPKDRFSAERLKGVDSTLKIQPAKLEDSAVYLCASSLVTGSNYGYTFGSGTRLTVV.